This TCR beta chain was sequenced during a study of blood T cell repertoires in COVID-19. About the research overall: Spain, Italy and the United States supplied samples that represented acute and convalescent COVID-19. In each case, the material was cDNA or gDNA derived from T cells, B-cell-depleted T cells, or PBMCs.

The CDR3 loop spans 17 amino acids. Losses at the gene ends were 5 bases for V and 3 bases for J; bases not matched to a gene: 8. Germline CDR1 reads LNHDA; CDR2 reads SQIVND (reference sequence). In the authors' methods: Estimated nucleated cell counts came from reference gene primer amplification. Generated by immunoSEQ multiplex PCR, the TCRdb table keeps only in-frame clones and is missing some. That table furnishes V, J and clone size, whereas the DNA furnished D and trimming. The data hold approximately 150,000 clones, with 80% to 90% observed a single time. V gene TRBV19 combines with J gene TRBJ2-2, with 11 bases that match TRBD2. This receptor was obtained from a woman in her forties or fifties with acute or convalescent COVID-19. Sequenced sample: peripheral blood. The CDR3 nucleotides read TGTGCCAGTAGTCCCCCCGTAGCGGGAGGGGACACCGGGGAGCTGTTTTTT. This sequence encodes CASSPPVAGGDTGELFF.